This TCR beta chain was identified in a study of blood T cell repertoires in COVID-19. Overall study context: Donors in the United States, Italy and Spain gave samples during acute or convalescent COVID-19. The analysed material was cDNA or gDNA that came from T cells, B-cell-depleted T cells, or PBMCs.

This clone was observed a few times. Original analysis: Researchers report that nucleated cell counts were estimated from reference gene primer amplification. The data were produced by immunoSEQ multiplex PCR, yet TCRdb's version contains in-frame clones alone and is incomplete. V, J and clone size were drawn from that table, and D and trimming were deduced from the DNA. In the table there are under 150,000 clones, about 91% of which are singletons. This CDR3 spans 13 amino acids. The germline V gene encodes CDR1 SGHTA and CDR2 FQGNSA. The V gene lost 3 bases and the J gene lost 6 bases, with 11 bases spanning the gap.

This TCR was sampled from a human donor in a cohort sampled during active COVID-19. The sample comprised peripheral blood. J is TRBJ1-1 and V is TRBV7-2; no clear D. CDR3 bases: TGTGCCAGCAGCTTGTTTATTGTAGCTGAAGCTTTCTTT. Translating gives CASSLFIVAEAFF.